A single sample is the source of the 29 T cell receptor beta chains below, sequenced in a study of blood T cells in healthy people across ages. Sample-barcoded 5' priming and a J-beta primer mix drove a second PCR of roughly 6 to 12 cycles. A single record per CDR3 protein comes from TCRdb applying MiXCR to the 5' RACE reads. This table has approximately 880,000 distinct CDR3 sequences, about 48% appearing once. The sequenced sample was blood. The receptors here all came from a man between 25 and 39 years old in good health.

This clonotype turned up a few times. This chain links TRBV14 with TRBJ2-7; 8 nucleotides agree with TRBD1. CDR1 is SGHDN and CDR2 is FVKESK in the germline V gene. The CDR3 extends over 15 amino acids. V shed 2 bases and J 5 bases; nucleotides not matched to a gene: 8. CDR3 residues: CASSQRTGISDEQYF. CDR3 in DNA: TGTGCCAGCAGCCAACGGACAGGGATTAGCGACGAGCAGTACTTC.

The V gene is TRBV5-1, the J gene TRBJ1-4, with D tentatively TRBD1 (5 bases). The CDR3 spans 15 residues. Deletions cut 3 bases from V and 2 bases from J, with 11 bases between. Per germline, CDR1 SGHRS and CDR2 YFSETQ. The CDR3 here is CASSWTWGTNEKLFF. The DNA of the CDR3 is TGCGCCAGCAGCTGGACCTGGGGGACTAATGAAAAACTGTTTTTT.

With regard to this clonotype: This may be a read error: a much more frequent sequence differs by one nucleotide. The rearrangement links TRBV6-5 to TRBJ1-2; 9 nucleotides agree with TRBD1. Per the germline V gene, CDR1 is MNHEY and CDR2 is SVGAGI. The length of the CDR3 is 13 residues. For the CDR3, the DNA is TGTGCCTGCAGTGAAGGGACAGGGAGAGGCTACACCTTC. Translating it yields CACSEGTGRGYTF.

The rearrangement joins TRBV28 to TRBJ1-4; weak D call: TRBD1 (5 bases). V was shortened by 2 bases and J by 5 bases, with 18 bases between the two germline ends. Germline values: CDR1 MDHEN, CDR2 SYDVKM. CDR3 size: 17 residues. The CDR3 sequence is CASSLGGGLMLNEKLFF. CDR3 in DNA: TGTGCCAGCAGTTTAGGGGGGGGACTAATGCTGAATGAAAAACTGTTTTTT.

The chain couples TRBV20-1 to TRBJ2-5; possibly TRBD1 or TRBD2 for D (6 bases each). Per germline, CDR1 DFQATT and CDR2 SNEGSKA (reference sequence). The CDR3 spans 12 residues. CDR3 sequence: CRGGSNQETQYF. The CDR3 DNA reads TGCAGAGGGGGGAGCAACCAAGAGACCCAGTACTTC.

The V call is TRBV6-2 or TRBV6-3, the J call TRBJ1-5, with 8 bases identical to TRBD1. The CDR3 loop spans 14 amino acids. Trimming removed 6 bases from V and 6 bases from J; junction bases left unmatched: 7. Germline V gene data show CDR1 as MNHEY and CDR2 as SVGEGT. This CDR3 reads CASSRTGQGQPQHF. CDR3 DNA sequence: TGTGCCAGCAGCAGGACAGGGCAGGGTCAGCCCCAGCATTTT.

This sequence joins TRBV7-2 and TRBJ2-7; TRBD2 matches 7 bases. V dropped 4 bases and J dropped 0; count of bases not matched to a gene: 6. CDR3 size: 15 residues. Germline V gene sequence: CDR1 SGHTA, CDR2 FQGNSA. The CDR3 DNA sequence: TGTGCCAGCAGCTCCAGCGGGGTGAGCTCCTACGAGCAGTACTTC. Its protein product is CASSSSGVSSYEQYF. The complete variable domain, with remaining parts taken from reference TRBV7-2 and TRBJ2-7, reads GAGVSQSPSNKVTEKGKDVELRCDPISGHTALYWYRQSLGQGLEFLIYFQGNSAPDKSGLPSDRFSAERTGGSVSTLTIQRTQQEDSAVYLCASSSSGVSSYEQYFGPGTRLTVT.

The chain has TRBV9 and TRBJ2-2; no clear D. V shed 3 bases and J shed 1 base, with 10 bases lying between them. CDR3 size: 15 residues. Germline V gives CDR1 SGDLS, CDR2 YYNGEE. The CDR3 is CASSEGWENTGELFF. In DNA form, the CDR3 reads TGTGCCAGCAGCGAAGGGTGGGAGAACACCGGGGAGCTGTTTTTT.

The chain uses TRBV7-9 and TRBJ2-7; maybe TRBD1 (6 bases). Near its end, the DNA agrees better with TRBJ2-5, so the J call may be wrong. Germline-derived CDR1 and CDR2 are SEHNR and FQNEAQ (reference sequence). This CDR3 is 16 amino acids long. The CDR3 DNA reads TGTGCCAGCAGCTCCAGCCCACAGGGAATCCAAGAGACCCAGTACTTC. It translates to CASSSSPQGIQETQYF.

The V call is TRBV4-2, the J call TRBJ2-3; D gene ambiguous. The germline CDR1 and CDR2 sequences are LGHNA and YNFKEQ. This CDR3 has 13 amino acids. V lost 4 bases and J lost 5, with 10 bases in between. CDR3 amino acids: CASSPFGVDTQYF. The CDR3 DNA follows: TGTGCCAGCAGCCCCTTCGGTGTAGATACGCAGTATTTT.

The CDR3 bases are TGCAGTGCTTTAACTAGCGGGGGGGCCCATGGTGAGCAGTTCTTC. Its protein is CSALTSGGAHGEQFF. The chain uses TRBV20-1 and TRBJ2-1; 13 positions match TRBD2. Germline CDR1 and CDR2: DFQATT and SNEGSKA (reference sequence). Trimming at V came to 5 bases and at J to 9 bases, leaving 10 bases not matched to a gene. This CDR3 spans 15 amino acids.

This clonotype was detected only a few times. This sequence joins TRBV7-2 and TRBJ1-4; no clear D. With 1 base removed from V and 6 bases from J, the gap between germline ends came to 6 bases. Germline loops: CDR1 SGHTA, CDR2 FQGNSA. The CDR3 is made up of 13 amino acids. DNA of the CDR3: TGTGCCAGCAGCTTAGGACCAGATGAAAAACTGTTTTTT. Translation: CASSLGPDEKLFF.

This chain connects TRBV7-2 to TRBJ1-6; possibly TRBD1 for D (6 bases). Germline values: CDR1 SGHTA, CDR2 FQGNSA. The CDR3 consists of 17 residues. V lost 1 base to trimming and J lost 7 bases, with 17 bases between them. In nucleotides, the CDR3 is TGTGCCAGCAGCTTAGTAGGGGGTGGGCAGTTGAATTCACCCCTCCACTTT. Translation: CASSLVGGGQLNSPLHF.

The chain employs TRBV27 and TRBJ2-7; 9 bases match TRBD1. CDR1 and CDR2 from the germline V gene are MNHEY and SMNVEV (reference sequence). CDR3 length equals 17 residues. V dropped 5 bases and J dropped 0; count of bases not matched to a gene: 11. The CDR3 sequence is CASSTYQGTGLSYEQYF. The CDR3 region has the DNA TGTGCCAGCAGTACCTACCAGGGGACAGGGCTCTCCTACGAGCAGTACTTC.

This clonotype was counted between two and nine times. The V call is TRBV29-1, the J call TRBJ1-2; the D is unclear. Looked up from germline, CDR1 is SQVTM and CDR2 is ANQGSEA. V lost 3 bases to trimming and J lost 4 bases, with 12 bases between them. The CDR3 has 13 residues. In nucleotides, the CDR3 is TGCAGCGTTGAGACGGCGGACGTCTATGGCTACACCTTC. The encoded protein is CSVETADVYGYTF.

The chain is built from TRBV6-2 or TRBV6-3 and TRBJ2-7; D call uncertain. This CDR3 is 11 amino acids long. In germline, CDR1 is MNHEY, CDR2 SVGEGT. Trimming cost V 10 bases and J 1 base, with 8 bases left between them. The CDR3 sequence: CATTTSYEQYF. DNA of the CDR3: TGTGCCACCACAACATCCTACGAGCAGTACTTC.

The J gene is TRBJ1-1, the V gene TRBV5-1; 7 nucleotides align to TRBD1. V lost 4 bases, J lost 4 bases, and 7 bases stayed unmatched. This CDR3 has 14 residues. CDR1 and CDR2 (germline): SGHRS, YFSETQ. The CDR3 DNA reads TGCGCCAGCAGCAAGACAGGGCTGTCCACTGAAGCTTTCTTT. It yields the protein CASSKTGLSTEAFF.

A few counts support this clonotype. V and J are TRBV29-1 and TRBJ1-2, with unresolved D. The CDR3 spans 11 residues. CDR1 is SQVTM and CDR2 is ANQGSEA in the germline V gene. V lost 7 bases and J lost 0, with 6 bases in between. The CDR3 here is CSGIANYGYTF. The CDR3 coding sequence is TGCAGCGGGATAGCTAACTATGGCTACACCTTC.

The CDR3 region has the DNA TGTGCCAGCAGAGTCTCACCAGGGGACTACCTCATAGAGACCCAGTACTTC. Translation gives CASRVSPGDYLIETQYF. The chain links TRBV28 to TRBJ2-5; possibly TRBD2 for D (7 bases). CDR1 MDHEN and CDR2 SYDVKM come from the germline V gene. V was shortened by 6 bases and J by 4 bases, with 24 bases between the two germline ends. The CDR3 runs 17 residues. The entire variable domain, with the rest obtained from reference TRBV28 and TRBJ2-5, is as follows: DVKVTQSSRYLVKRTGEKVFLECVQDMDHENMFWYRQDPGLGLRLIYFSYDVKMKEKGDIPEGYSVSREKKERFSLILESASTNQTSMYLCASRVSPGDYLIETQYFGPGTRLLVL.

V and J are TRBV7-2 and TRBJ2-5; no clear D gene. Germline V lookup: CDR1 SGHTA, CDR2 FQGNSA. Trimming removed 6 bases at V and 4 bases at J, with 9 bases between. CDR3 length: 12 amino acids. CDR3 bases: TGTGCCAGCAGTCGTACAGCAGAGACCCAGTACTTC. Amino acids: CASSRTAETQYF.

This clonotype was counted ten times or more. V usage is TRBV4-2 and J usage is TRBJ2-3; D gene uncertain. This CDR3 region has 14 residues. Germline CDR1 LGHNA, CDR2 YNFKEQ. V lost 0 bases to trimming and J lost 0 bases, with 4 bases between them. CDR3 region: CASSQDASTDTQYF. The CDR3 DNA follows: TGTGCCAGCAGCCAAGATGCTAGCACAGATACGCAGTATTTT.

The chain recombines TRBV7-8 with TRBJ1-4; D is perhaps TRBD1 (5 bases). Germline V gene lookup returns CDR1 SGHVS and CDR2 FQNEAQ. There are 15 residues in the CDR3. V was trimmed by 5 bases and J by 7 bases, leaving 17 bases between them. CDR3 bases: TGTGCCAGCAGCCGACCACAGGTTTTGGGTGAAAAACTGTTTTTT. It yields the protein CASSRPQVLGEKLFF.

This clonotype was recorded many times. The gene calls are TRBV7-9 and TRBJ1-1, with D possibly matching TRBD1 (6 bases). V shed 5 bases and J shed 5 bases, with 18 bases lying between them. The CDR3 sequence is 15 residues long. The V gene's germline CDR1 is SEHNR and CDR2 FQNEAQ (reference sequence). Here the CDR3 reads CASSPRGFGGTEAFF. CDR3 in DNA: TGTGCCAGCAGCCCCAGGGGATTTGGGGGAACTGAAGCTTTCTTT.

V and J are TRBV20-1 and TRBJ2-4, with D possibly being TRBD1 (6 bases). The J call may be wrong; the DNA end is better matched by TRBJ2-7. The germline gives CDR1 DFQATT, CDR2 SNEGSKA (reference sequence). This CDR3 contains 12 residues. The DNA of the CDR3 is TGCAGTGCTATCACGGACAGCTACGAGCAGTACTTC. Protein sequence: CSAITDSYEQYF.

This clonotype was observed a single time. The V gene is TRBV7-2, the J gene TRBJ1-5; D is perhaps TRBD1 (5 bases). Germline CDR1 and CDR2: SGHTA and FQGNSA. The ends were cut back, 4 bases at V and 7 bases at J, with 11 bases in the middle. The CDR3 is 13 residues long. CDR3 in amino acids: CASSCRDKQPQHF. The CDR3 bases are TGTGCCAGCAGCTGCAGGGATAAACAGCCCCAGCATTTT. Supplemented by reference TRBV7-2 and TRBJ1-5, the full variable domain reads GAGVSQSPSNKVTEKGKDVELRCDPISGHTALYWYRQSLGQGLEFLIYFQGNSAPDKSGLPSDRFSAERTGGSVSTLTIQRTQQEDSAVYLCASSCRDKQPQHFGDGTRLSIL.

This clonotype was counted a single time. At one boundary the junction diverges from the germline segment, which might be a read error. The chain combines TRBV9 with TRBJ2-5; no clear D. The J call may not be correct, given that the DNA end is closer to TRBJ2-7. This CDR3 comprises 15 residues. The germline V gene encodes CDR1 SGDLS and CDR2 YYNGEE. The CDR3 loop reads CANSVDGRPRNEQYF. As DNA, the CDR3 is TGTGCCAACAGCGTAGACGGCCGCCCACGGAACGAGCAGTACTTC.

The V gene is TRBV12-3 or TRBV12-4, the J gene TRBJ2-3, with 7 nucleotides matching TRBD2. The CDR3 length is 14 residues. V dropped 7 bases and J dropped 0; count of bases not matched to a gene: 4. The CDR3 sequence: CASTQGGSTDTQYF. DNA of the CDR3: TGTGCCAGCACTCAGGGAGGGAGCACAGATACGCAGTATTTT.

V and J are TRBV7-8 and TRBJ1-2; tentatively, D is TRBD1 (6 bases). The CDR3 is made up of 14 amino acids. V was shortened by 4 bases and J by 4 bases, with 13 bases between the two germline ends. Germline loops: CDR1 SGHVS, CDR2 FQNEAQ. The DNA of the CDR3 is TGTGCCAGCAGCTCGGCTACAGGGTCCTATGGCTACACCTTC. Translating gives CASSSATGSYGYTF.

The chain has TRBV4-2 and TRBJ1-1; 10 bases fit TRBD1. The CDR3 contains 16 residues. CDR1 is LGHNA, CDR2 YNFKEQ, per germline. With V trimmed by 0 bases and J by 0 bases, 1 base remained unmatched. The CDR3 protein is CASSQDGTGVNTEAFF. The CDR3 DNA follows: TGTGCCAGCAGCCAAGATGGGACAGGGGTGAACACTGAAGCTTTCTTT.